This is a list of T cell receptor beta chains from one sample in a study of blood T cell repertoires in COVID-19. Profiling relied on immunoSEQ multiplex PCR, and the TCRdb table lists in-frame clones only, not all of them. In the table there are over 150,000 clones, around 90% of which are singletons. The sequencing input was PBMCs or T cells enriched from blood (not recorded which). The receptors were sampled from a woman between 25 and 40 years old who had recovered from COVID-19. Both conserved end residues are part of each CDR3. D genes are given only for firm matches. Rows may omit the clone size; those that give it use once, few, many or a size class.

CASSPYTPFTTGGGYTF,TGTGCCAGCAGCCCATATACGCCGTTTACGACTGGTGGTGGCTACACCTTC,TRBV7-2,TRBJ1-2,.,.
CASRRLALPTSTDTQYF,TGTGCCAGCAGAAGACTGGCACTCCCCACTAGCACAGATACGCAGTATTTT,TRBV2,TRBJ2-3,.,.
CASSPNIQNPYGYTF,TGTGCCAGCAGTCCAAATATCCAGAACCCCTATGGCTACACCTTC,TRBV11-2,TRBJ1-2,.,.
CASEDRPNSPLHF,TGTGCCAGCGAAGACAGACCGAATTCACCCCTCCACTTT,TRBV27,TRBJ1-6,.,.
CASRQSGGLAGARQYF,TGCGCCAGCAGACAAAGTGGAGGACTAGCGGGGGCCCGTCAGTACTTC,TRBV4-3,TRBJ2-5,.,TRBD2
CASSIRQGRNQPQHF,TGTGCCAGTAGTATAAGACAGGGTAGAAATCAGCCCCAGCATTTT,TRBV19,TRBJ1-5,.,TRBD1
CASSPGTSGNYILYEQYF,TGTGCCAGCAGTCCCGGGACTAGCGGGAACTACATACTCTACGAGCAGTACTTC,TRBV27,TRBJ2-7,.,TRBD2
CASSRGRGGTEAFF,TGTGCCAGTAGTAGGGGGAGAGGGGGCACTGAAGCTTTCTTT,TRBV19,TRBJ1-1,.,.
CASSVEGAMNGAEAFF,TGTGCCAGCAGCGTAGAAGGGGCCATGAATGGAGCTGAAGCTTTCTTT,TRBV9,TRBJ1-1,.,.
CAISQDRGRLEQYF,TGTGCCATCAGTCAGGACAGGGGTCGCCTCGAGCAGTACTTC,TRBV10-3,TRBJ2-7,few,TRBD1
CASSVGRNSYEQYF,TGTGCCAGCAGCGTCGGCAGGAACTCCTACGAGCAGTACTTC,TRBV9,TRBJ2-7,.,.
CAISALAGADTQYF,TGTGCCATCAGTGCACTAGCGGGAGCAGATACGCAGTATTTT,TRBV10-3,TRBJ2-3,.,TRBD2
CASSEGTADMNTEAFF,TGTGCCAGCAGTGAAGGGACAGCGGATATGAACACTGAAGCTTTCTTT,TRBV2,TRBJ1-1,.,.
CSVVRGGEQYF,TGCAGCGTTGTAAGGGGTGGCGAGCAGTACTTC,TRBV29-1,TRBJ2-7,.,.
CASSLWDRVYEQYF,TGTGCCAGCAGCTTATGGGACAGGGTTTACGAGCAGTACTTC,TRBV5-6,TRBJ2-7,.,TRBD1
CASSPRESNQPQHF,TGTGCCAGCAGCCCCCGGGAGAGCAATCAGCCCCAGCATTTT,TRBV7-9,TRBJ1-5,.,.
CASRLTGLGANVLTF,TGTGCCAGCAGACTCACAGGGCTCGGGGCCAACGTCCTGACTTTC,TRBV6-5,TRBJ2-6,.,.
CASSSYIEQVTGELFF,TGTGCCAGCAGCTCCTATATTGAACAGGTCACCGGGGAGCTGTTTTTT,TRBV11-2,TRBJ2-2,once,.
CASSPRGNSNQPQHF,TGTGCCAGCAGCCCCAGGGGGAATAGCAATCAGCCCCAGCATTTT,TRBV9,TRBJ1-5,.,TRBD1
CASSLGYGEAFF,TGTGCCAGCAGCTTAGGCTATGGTGAAGCTTTCTTT,TRBV7-2,TRBJ1-1,.,.
CASSEWEGSGANVLTF,TGTGCCAGCAGTGAATGGGAGGGATCCGGGGCCAACGTCCTGACTTTC,TRBV25-1,TRBJ2-6,.,TRBD2
CASSSPDRWHGYTF,TGTGCCAGCAGCTCCCCGGACAGGTGGCATGGCTACACCTTC,TRBV6-2/TRBV6-3,TRBJ1-2,.,TRBD1
CASSSGHYSNQPQHF,TGTGCCAGCAGCTCCGGACATTATAGCAATCAGCCCCAGCATTTT,TRBV7-9,TRBJ1-5,.,.
CASSADSYYGYTF,TGTGCCAGCAGCGCGGACAGCTACTATGGCTACACCTTC,TRBV2,TRBJ1-2,.,.
CASSANSGTSTEQYF,TGTGCCAGCAGCGCAAATTCCGGGACTAGCACCGAGCAGTACTTC,TRBV9,TRBJ2-7,.,TRBD2
CASSEEEGATYEQYF,TGTGCCAGCAGTGAAGAGGAGGGGGCGACCTACGAGCAGTACTTC,TRBV6-1,TRBJ2-7,.,.
CASTPPARVKPQHF,TGTGCCAGCACTCCCCCGGCCAGGGTCAAGCCCCAGCATTTT,TRBV6-5,TRBJ1-5,.,.
CASSPGLAGGLLTNTGELFF,TGCGCCAGCAGCCCGGGACTAGCGGGGGGCCTACTTACGAACACCGGGGAGCTGTTTTTT,TRBV5-1,TRBJ2-2,.,TRBD2
CASRLGHTEAFF,TGTGCCAGCAGATTAGGGCACACTGAAGCTTTCTTT,TRBV7-9,TRBJ1-1,.,.
CASSAAAGGSNYGYTF,TGTGCCAGCAGCGCTGCCGCTGGAGGGTCAAACTATGGCTACACCTTC,TRBV7-9,TRBJ1-2,.,.
CASSLGGRYGYTF,TGTGCCAGCAGTTTGGGGGGAAGATATGGCTACACCTTC,TRBV28,TRBJ1-2,.,.
CASSLEGDEQFF,TGTGCCAGCAGTTTAGAGGGGGATGAGCAGTTCTTC,TRBV12-3/TRBV12-4,TRBJ2-1,.,.
CASSQGLTSSEAFF,TGTGCCAGCAGCCAGGGACTTACCTCATCTGAAGCTTTCTTT,TRBV3-1/TRBV3-2,TRBJ1-1,.,.
CASSPTGDPSGNTIYF,TGTGCCAGCAGTCCCACAGGGGACCCCTCTGGAAACACCATATATTTT,TRBV27,TRBJ1-3,.,TRBD1
CASSSAGTSGYTDTQYF,TGTGCCAGCAGCTCAGCCGGGACTAGCGGTTACACAGATACGCAGTATTTT,TRBV7-9,TRBJ2-3,.,TRBD2
CASSPKGTENTEAFF,TGTGCCAGCAGCCCTAAGGGGACAGAGAACACTGAAGCTTTCTTT,TRBV14,TRBJ1-1,.,TRBD1
CASSRDRRPVDEQFF,TGTGCCAGCAGCCGGGATCGCCGACCTGTCGATGAGCAGTTCTTC,TRBV7-9,TRBJ2-1,once,.
CASSYRTGGPYSPLHF,TGTGCCAGCAGTTACCGGACAGGGGGGCCATATTCACCCCTCCACTTT,TRBV6-5,TRBJ1-6,.,TRBD1
CASSYTQGAGDYEQYF,TGTGCCAGCAGCTACACACAGGGGGCAGGAGACTACGAGCAGTACTTC,TRBV13,TRBJ2-7,.,TRBD1
CASSIYAGFNSPLHF,TGTGCCAGTAGTATCTACGCGGGGTTTAATTCACCCCTCCACTTT,TRBV19,TRBJ1-6,once,.
CAWSVTRGVIGNEQFF,TGTGCCTGGAGTGTAACTCGGGGGGTGATCGGCAATGAGCAGTTCTTC,TRBV30,TRBJ2-1,.,TRBD2
CASSIGQKLFF,TGTGCCAGTAGTATAGGGCAAAAACTGTTTTTT,TRBV19,TRBJ1-4,.,.
CARTGNTGELFF,TGTGCCAGAACAGGGAACACCGGGGAGCTGTTTTTT,TRBV18,TRBJ2-2,.,.
CASSLSRNYGYTF,TGTGCCAGCAGTTTATCCCGGAACTATGGCTACACCTTC,TRBV12-3/TRBV12-4,TRBJ1-2,once,.
CASMTETYEQYF,TGTGCCAGTATGACAGAAACCTACGAGCAGTACTTC,TRBV19,TRBJ2-7,.,.
CASSIIGGQGGSPLHF,TGTGCCAGCAGCATCATAGGGGGACAGGGTGGATCACCCCTCCACTTT,TRBV7-2,TRBJ1-6,.,TRBD1
CASSQGLAGDGGNEQFF,TGTGCCAGCAGCCAGGGACTAGCGGGAGATGGGGGCAATGAGCAGTTCTTC,TRBV4-2,TRBJ2-1,.,TRBD2